This entry is about one T cell receptor (beta chain). No antigen is known for it. These data are taken from a study of identical twins. A universal primer binding site was introduced by template switching. The final cDNA contained unique molecular identifiers. MiXCR, run by TCRdb on the 5' RACE reads, gives a single entry per CDR3 protein. The sample lists around 960,000 distinct CDR3 sequences, 9% to 15% occurring once. The CDR3 sequence is 16 residues long. Germline trimming cut 2 bases from V and 4 bases from J; bases unmatched to any gene: 6. Germline CDR1 SGHKS, CDR2 YYEKEE (reference sequence). No donor was unhealthy or non-Caucasian. General observations from the study: Out-of-frame alpha sequences shared by twins showed excess low generation probability. Clonotypes of the beta chain that were abundant in cord blood carried fewer insertions (memory repertoires showed none).

This same sample was also taken into another study, of yellow fever vaccine responses in identical twins.

V gene TRBV5-5 combines with J gene TRBJ2-3; TRBD2 matches at 11 bases. This receptor was taken from a young woman in good health. The sequencing input was PBMCs. In nucleotides, the CDR3 is TGTGCCAGCAGCTTAATAGCGGGAGGGCCTTCAGATACGCAGTATTTT. Translation: CASSLIAGGPSDTQYF.